One sample yielded the 2 T cell receptor beta chains listed below, sequenced in a study of molecular identifiers for immune sequencing clone quantification (dated by TCRdb to 2016 to 2019). To prepare the library, PCR was applied. Sequenced on an Illumina MiSeq. In-frame beta chains were kept once TCRdb had trimmed the public reads at Q25 with fastp and called clones with MiXCR. Here each entry gathers all rows of one CDR3 protein and keeps the most common genes and DNA. Here the sample has just over 40,000 distinct CDR3 sequences; 15% to 20% occur a single time. The ten largest clones take up about 6.6% of the sample. The source material was naive CD8+ T cells from blood, with Jurkat cell RNA spiked in. The cell subset or site label corresponds to: FACS-sorted CD8+CD4-CCR7+CD45RA+ naive T cells. These receptors were taken from a human donor in good health. Some libraries in this study had Jurkat cell RNA spiked in.

In this sample, this clonotype turned up many times. The chain joins TRBV28 to TRBJ2-1; TRBD1 matches at 9 bases. Per germline, CDR1 MDHEN and CDR2 SYDVKM. The V gene end was trimmed by 0 bases and the J gene end by 9 bases; junction bases not matched to a gene: 15. This CDR3 comprises 18 residues. CDR3 loop: CASSLWGQGTGYGGEQFF. In DNA, the CDR3 is TGTGCCAGCAGTTTATGGGGCCAGGGGACAGGGTACGGAGGTGAGCAGTTCTTC. The full variable domain, completed using reference TRBV28 and TRBJ2-1, is DVKVTQSSRYLVKRTGEKVFLECVQDMDHENMFWYRQDPGLGLRLIYFSYDVKMKEKGDIPEGYSVSREKKERFSLILESASTNQTSMYLCASSLWGQGTGYGGEQFFGPGTRLTVL.

This clonotype was recorded at least ten times. This CDR3 reads CASRPPGVPHAPIISEQFF. The DNA for the CDR3 is TGTGCCAGCAGGCCCCCGGGGGTCCCCCATGCCCCCATAATTTCTGAGCAGTTCTTC. The chain links TRBV11-2 to TRBJ2-1; a weak D match, TRBD2 (6 bases). The CDR3 extends over 19 amino acids. Trimming left V 6 bases short and J 9 bases short, with 33 bases between. Germline V gene lookup returns CDR1 SGHAT and CDR2 FQNNGV.